Below are 11 T cell receptor beta chains sequenced from a single sample in a study of regulatory and conventional T cells in RAG deficiency. Produced via immunoSEQ multiplex PCR; TCRdb's table is partial and in-frame only. The table shows around 37,000 clones, with 75% to 90% occurring only once. These data also formed part of another study, on regulatory T cells. Turning to that study: The PCR used 52 TRBV and 13 TRBJ primers.

The sample consisted of CD8+ T cells sorted from blood. These receptors all stem from a human donor in good health.

This chain connects TRBV25-1 to TRBJ2-1; 7 positions agree with TRBD2. The V segment lost 1 base and the J segment 5 bases; nucleotides outside the gene matches: 8. CDR1 and CDR2 (germline): MGHDK, SYGVNS. This CDR3 spans 16 amino acids. The CDR3 bases are TGTGCCAGCAGTGAATGGCGTCTAGCGGAAAACAATGAGCAGTTCTTC. It encodes CASSEWRLAENNEQFF.

This clone was counted a few times. In DNA form, the CDR3 reads TGTGCCAGCTCACCACTGGGGGGGGCGGGAGACGAGCAGTTCTTC. It translates to CASSPLGGAGDEQFF. This chain joins TRBV18 and TRBJ2-1, with D maybe TRBD2 (7 bases). Germline-derived CDR1 and CDR2 are KGHSH and LQKENI. Trimming took off 1 base at V and 10 bases at J, with 17 bases between the two ends. The CDR3 consists of 15 residues.

The V gene is TRBV7-3, the J gene TRBJ2-5; 10 positions agree with TRBD1. The CDR3 runs 16 residues. With 4 bases clipped from V and 5 bases from J, the junction kept 10 bases outside the gene matches. CDR1 and CDR2 (germline): SGHTA, FQGTGA. Here the CDR3 reads CASSSGTGAIGETQYF. In nucleotides, the CDR3 is TGTGCCAGCAGCTCTGGGACAGGGGCGATTGGGGAGACCCAGTACTTC.

The rearrangement uses TRBV7-8 and TRBJ1-2; a weak D match, TRBD1 (6 bases). The CDR3 runs 14 residues. With 3 bases removed from V and 1 base from J, the gap between germline ends came to 9 bases. Germline lookup yields CDR1 SGHVS and CDR2 FQNEAQ. The CDR3 nucleotides read TGTGCCAGCAGCTTCTTGGACAGTAACTATGGCTACACCTTC. Amino acid sequence: CASSFLDSNYGYTF.

The genes are TRBV5-4 and TRBJ2-2; D is unresolved. The CDR3 is 12 residues long. V was shortened by 0 bases and J by 7 bases, with 4 bases between the two germline ends. CDR1 SGHNT and CDR2 YYREEE come from the germline V gene (reference sequence). CDR3 residues: CASSLGFGELFF. CDR3 DNA sequence: TGTGCCAGCAGCTTGGGGTTCGGGGAGCTGTTTTTT.

This rearrangement joins TRBV21-1 to TRBJ1-5; no check of the table's D call, TRBD1, against the DNA was made. TRBV21-1 is given as a pseudogene. The length of the CDR3 is 15 residues. The CDR3 DNA sequence: TGTGCCAGGTTCGGGGACAGGAGGAGCAATCAGCCCCAGCATTTT. Its translation is CARFGDRRSNQPQHF.

CDR3 DNA: TGTGCCAGCAGGTTACAGGGGGCCTACGAGCAGTACTTC. This gives the protein CASRLQGAYEQYF. V gene TRBV27 combines with J gene TRBJ2-7, with 8 bases lining up with TRBD1. The CDR3 runs 13 residues. Trimming removed 6 bases from V and 2 bases from J; junction bases left unmatched: 3. Looked up from germline, CDR1 is MNHEY and CDR2 is SMNVEV (reference sequence).

Regarding this clone: Other DNA sequences in the sample encode the same CDR3. V is TRBV27 and J is TRBJ2-5, with 7 bases identical to TRBD1. The CDR3 totals 14 residues. Germline CDR1 is MNHEY and CDR2 is SMNVEV (reference sequence). The chain's CDR3 is CAVGRRGREETQYF. DNA for the CDR3: TGTGCTGTCGGACGTAGGGGGCGCGAAGAGACCCAGTACTTC.

The chain has TRBV6-1 and TRBJ1-1, with D hard to call. The CDR3 runs 13 residues. CDR1 is MNHNS and CDR2 is SASEGT in the germline V gene. The V gene lost 6 bases and the J gene lost 8 bases, with 16 bases spanning the gap. The CDR3 DNA follows: TGTGCCAGCAGAGGTCTTGAGCCTCCCGAAGCTTTCTTT. Translation: CASRGLEPPEAFF.

This CDR3 reads CASSPPGLAGGSTDTQYF. CDR3 DNA: TGTGCCAGCTCACCACCGGGACTAGCGGGGGGGAGCACAGATACGCAGTATTTT. This rearrangement joins TRBV18 to TRBJ2-3; 16 bases line up with TRBD2. The V gene's germline CDR1 is KGHSH and CDR2 LQKENI. This CDR3 region has 18 residues. Germline trimming cut 0 bases from V and 0 bases from J; bases unmatched to any gene: 0.

The chain joins TRBV6-6 to TRBJ2-3; the match to TRBD1 covers 9 bases. Germline CDR1 reads MNHNY; CDR2 reads SVGAGI (reference sequence). The V segment lost 6 bases and the J segment 3 bases; nucleotides outside the gene matches: 10. The CDR3 contains 16 residues. CDR3 sequence reads: CASRVMGTGRTDTQYF. Here the CDR3 DNA reads TGTGCCAGCAGGGTCATGGGGACAGGGCGAACAGATACGCAGTATTTT.